The source of this TCR beta chain is a study of beta chain features in type 1 diabetes. V was pared by 1 base and J by 0 bases, with 6 bases between. CDR1 and CDR2 (germline): SGHRS, YFSETQ. This CDR3 region has 14 residues. The investigators reverse transcribed all of the isolated RNA, so they sequenced expressed TCRB transcripts. Measured with immunoSEQ multiplex PCR; TCRdb has only the in-frame clones, and not every one. This table has some 40,000 clones, roughly 50% appearing once. Sequenced input: central memory CD4+ T cells from blood. The chain is built from TRBV5-1 and TRBJ2-3; unclear D gene. This clonotype was obtained from a woman under 30 in good health. The CDR3 is CASSLISSTDTQYF. The CDR3 bases are TGCGCCAGCAGCTTGATTTCTAGCACAGATACGCAGTATTTT.